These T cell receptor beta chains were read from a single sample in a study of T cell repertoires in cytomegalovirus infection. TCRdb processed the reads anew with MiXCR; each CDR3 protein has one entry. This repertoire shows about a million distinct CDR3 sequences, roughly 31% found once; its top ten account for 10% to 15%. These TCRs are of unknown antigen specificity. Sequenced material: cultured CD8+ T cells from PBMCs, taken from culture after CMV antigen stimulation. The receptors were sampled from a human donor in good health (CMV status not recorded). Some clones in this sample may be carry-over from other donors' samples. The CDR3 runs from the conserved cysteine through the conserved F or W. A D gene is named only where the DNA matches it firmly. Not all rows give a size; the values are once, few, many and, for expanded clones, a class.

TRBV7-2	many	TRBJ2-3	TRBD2	CASSVERTSGGRSTDTQYF	TGTGCCAGCAGCGTAGAAAGGACTAGCGGGGGGCGGAGCACAGATACGCAGTATTTT
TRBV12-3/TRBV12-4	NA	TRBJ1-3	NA	CASSFSPGLFSGNTIYF	TGTGCCAGCAGTTTTTCACCAGGGCTTTTCTCTGGAAACACCATATATTTT
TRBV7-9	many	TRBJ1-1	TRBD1	CASSLWDRLYANTEAFF	TGTGCCAGCAGCTTATGGGACAGACTTTACGCGAACACTGAAGCTTTCTTT
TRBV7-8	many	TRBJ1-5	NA	CASSPRIINQPQHF	TGTGCCAGCAGCCCCAGGATCATAAATCAGCCCCAGCATTTT
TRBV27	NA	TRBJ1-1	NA	CASSSHLDRSEAFF	TGTGCCAGCAGTAGCCACCTCGACAGATCCGAAGCTTTCTTT
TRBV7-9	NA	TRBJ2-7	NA	CASSAAGYYEQYF	TGTGCCAGCAGCGCCGCAGGGTACTACGAGCAGTACTTC
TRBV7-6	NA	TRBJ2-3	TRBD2	CASSAGGPADTQYF	TGTGCCAGCTCAGCGGGGGGGCCAGCAGATACGCAGTATTTT
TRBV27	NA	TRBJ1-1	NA	CASSWTRTTEAFF	TGTGCCAGCAGTTGGACCAGAACCACTGAAGCTTTCTTT
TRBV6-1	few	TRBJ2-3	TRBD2	CASSYGLAAPRGTDTQYF	TGTGCCAGCAGCTATGGACTAGCGGCCCCAAGGGGCACAGATACGCAGTATTTT
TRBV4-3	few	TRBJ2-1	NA	CASSQDDSYNEQFF	TGCGCCAGCAGCCAAGATGACAGTTACAATGAGCAGTTCTTC
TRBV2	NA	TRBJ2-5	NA	CASSSPVAGDQETQYF	TGTGCCAGCAGCTCCCCCGTGGCAGGGGACCAAGAGACCCAGTACTTC
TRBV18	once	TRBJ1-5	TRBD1	CASSPWNRGNNQPQHF	TGTGCCAGCTCACCTTGGAACAGGGGAAACAATCAGCCCCAGCATTTT
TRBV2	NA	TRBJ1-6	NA	CASNLRGGDNSPLHF	TGTGCCAGCAACCTCCGTGGCGGGGATAATTCACCCCTCCACTTT
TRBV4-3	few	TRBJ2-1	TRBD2	CASSQDLAGGENEQFF	TGCGCCAGCAGCCAAGATCTAGCGGGGGGGGAGAATGAGCAGTTCTTC
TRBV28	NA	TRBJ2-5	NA	CASSSVPGTNEETQYF	TGTGCCAGCAGTTCTGTCCCTGGGACAAACGAAGAGACCCAGTACTTC
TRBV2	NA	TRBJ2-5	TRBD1	CASSERGQGASETQYF	TGTGCCAGCAGTGAAAGGGGACAGGGGGCCTCCGAGACCCAGTACTTC
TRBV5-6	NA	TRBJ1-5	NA	CASSLARGGNYQPQHF	TGTGCCAGCAGCTTGGCCCGCGGGGGAAACTATCAGCCCCAGCATTTT
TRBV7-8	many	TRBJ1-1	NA	CASSLGRLITEAFF	TGTGCCAGCAGCTTGGGACGGCTGATCACTGAAGCTTTCTTT
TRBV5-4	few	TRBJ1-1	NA	CASSPNRQANTEAFF	TGTGCCAGCAGCCCCAATAGACAGGCAAACACTGAAGCTTTCTTT
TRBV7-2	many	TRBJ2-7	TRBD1	CASSLGQGVTYEQYF	TGTGCCAGCAGCCTTGGACAGGGTGTCACCTACGAGCAGTACTTC
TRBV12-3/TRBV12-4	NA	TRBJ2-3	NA	CASSGDFEGNTDTQYF	TGTGCCAGCTCGGGGGACTTTGAGGGCAACACAGATACGCAGTATTTT
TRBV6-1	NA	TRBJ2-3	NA	CASNELGRVDTQYF	TGTGCCAGCAATGAATTGGGTCGGGTAGATACGCAGTATTTT
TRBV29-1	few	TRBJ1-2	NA	CSEKAQGPGYTF	TGCAGCGAGAAGGCGCAGGGGCCTGGCTACACCTTC